This passage covers 20 T cell receptor beta chains from one sample sequenced in a study of blood T cell repertoires in COVID-19. Some clones are missing from TCRdb's copy, which holds only in-frame ones; the method was immunoSEQ multiplex PCR. Here the sample spans about 250,000 clones, 86% being singletons. What was sequenced was peripheral blood. The receptor source for this set is a woman aged 55-70 years who had recovered from COVID-19.

The V call is TRBV28, the J call TRBJ1-5, with D possibly TRBD1 on 5 matching bases. Germline CDR1 reads MDHEN; CDR2 reads SYDVKM. The CDR3 length is 16 residues. Trimming removed 5 bases from V and 7 bases from J, with 21 bases in between. The CDR3 is CASSAPSWTRGQPQHF. In DNA, the CDR3 is TGTGCCAGCAGTGCCCCCAGCTGGACCCGGGGGCAGCCCCAGCATTTT.

This chain connects TRBV5-1 to TRBJ1-2; D is possibly TRBD1 (6 bases). CDR3 length: 15 residues. Germline-derived CDR1 and CDR2 are SGHRS and YFSETQ. V was cut by 3 bases and J by 8 bases, with 20 bases left in between. The CDR3 DNA reads as TGCGCCAGCAGCTCGACATCGATCCAGGGGAAAGGCTACACCTTC. Amino acids: CASSSTSIQGKGYTF.

In its sample, this clone was seen a few times. The rearrangement joins TRBV6-5 to TRBJ1-2, with TRBD1 identical over 8 bases. Germline CDR1 MNHEY, CDR2 SVGAGI. V shed 4 bases and J 6 bases; nucleotides not matched to a gene: 13. This CDR3 spans 16 amino acids. CDR3 nucleotides: TGTGCCAGCAGTTTTTCCGTGGACAGGGTCTGGGATGGCTACACCTTC. Its protein is CASSFSVDRVWDGYTF.

The DNA for the CDR3 is TGTGCCAGCAGTGAAGCGATACAGGGGAGCGATACGCAGTATTTT. This gives the protein CASSEAIQGSDTQYF. This chain connects TRBV2 to TRBJ2-3; 7 nucleotides line up with TRBD1. CDR1 and CDR2 (germline): SNHLY, FYNNEI. V trimming: 0 bases; J trimming: 6 bases; junction bases outside the gene matches: 6. The CDR3 has 15 amino acids.

This chain links TRBV6-6 with TRBJ1-1; 10 nucleotides line up with TRBD1. J was trimmed by 5 bases and V by 5 bases; bases with no gene match: 8. The CDR3 is made up of 15 amino acids. Germline V gene lookup returns CDR1 MNHNY and CDR2 SVGAGI (reference sequence). The CDR3 reads CASSGPDRGVTEAFF. DNA of the CDR3: TGTGCCAGCAGTGGACCGGACAGGGGGGTGACTGAAGCTTTCTTT.

The chain joins TRBV24-1 to TRBJ1-1; no clear D. The germline CDR1 and CDR2 sequences are KGHDR and SFDVKD. The CDR3 contains 14 residues. V lost 4 bases and J 6 bases, leaving 14 bases between the germline ends. The CDR3 nucleotides are TGTGCCACCAGTGACCGCGGGTCCCACGCTGAAGCTTTCTTT. Protein: CATSDRGSHAEAFF.

The chain uses TRBV7-9 and TRBJ1-6; D gene uncertain. This CDR3 region has 12 residues. Trimming removed 1 base at V and 10 bases at J, with 5 bases between. The germline CDR1 and CDR2 sequences are SEHNR and FQNEAQ (reference sequence). The DNA of the CDR3 is TGTGCCAGCAGCTTAGGAGGATCACCCCTCCACTTT. Translating it yields CASSLGGSPLHF.

This clone was seen more than once but under ten times. This chain connects TRBV24-1 to TRBJ2-3; 9 bases are a match to TRBD2. The CDR3 totals 15 residues. Germline-derived CDR1 and CDR2 are KGHDR and SFDVKD. V shed 5 bases and J 4 bases; nucleotides not matched to a gene: 6. CDR3 residues: CATSAPAGGSDTQYF. The CDR3 DNA is TGTGCCACCAGTGCCCCAGCGGGGGGATCAGATACGCAGTATTTT.

The CDR3, as DNA: TGTGCCAGCAGCTTGCAAACAGGGATTTATAATTCACCCCTCCACTTT. Translated, it gives CASSLQTGIYNSPLHF. The V and J genes are TRBV13 and TRBJ1-6, with a possible D match to TRBD1 (6 bases). V lost 3 bases and J 4 bases, leaving 13 bases between the germline ends. Looked up from germline, CDR1 is PRHDT and CDR2 is FYEKMQ (reference sequence). This CDR3 spans 16 amino acids.

The rearrangement joins TRBV2 to TRBJ2-1, with a possible D match to TRBD2 (6 bases). CDR1 SNHLY and CDR2 FYNNEI come from the germline V gene. V lost 2 bases and J 6 bases, leaving 8 bases between the germline ends. The CDR3 runs 13 residues. DNA of the CDR3: TGTGCCAGCAGTGAATGGGGGGTCAATGAGCAGTTCTTC. This codes for CASSEWGVNEQFF.

In the case of this clone: At one end the junction does not follow the germline gene, possibly because of a read error. Here the CDR3 reads CASRSGTANTGELFF. CDR3 sequence (DNA): TGTGCTAGCAGGTCCGGGACAGCGAACACCGGGGAGCTGTTTTTT. This chain links TRBV7-7 with TRBJ2-2, with TRBD1 matching 7 bases. The CDR3 loop spans 15 amino acids. Germline V gene lookup returns CDR1 SSHAT and CDR2 FNYEAQ (reference sequence).

The CDR3 protein is CASSGEPDRPHFSNQPQHF. In DNA form, the CDR3 reads TGTGCCAGTAGTGGAGAGCCGGACAGGCCCCATTTCAGCAATCAGCCCCAGCATTTT. The chain couples TRBV19 to TRBJ1-5; 7 nucleotides align to TRBD1. V dropped 5 bases and J dropped 1; count of bases not matched to a gene: 17. The germline V gene encodes CDR1 LNHDA and CDR2 SQIVND (reference sequence). The CDR3 extends over 19 amino acids.

The chain joins TRBV2 to TRBJ2-5; D not resolved. CDR1 and CDR2 from the germline V gene are SNHLY and FYNNEI. This CDR3 is built from 12 residues. Trimming stripped 2 bases from V and 4 bases from J, with 5 bases between. The CDR3 coding sequence is TGTGCCAGCAGTGAACGTATAGAGACCCAGTACTTC. Translated: CASSERIETQYF. Variable domain in full (rest from reference TRBV2 and TRBJ2-5): EPEVTQTPSHQVTQMGQEVILRCVPISNHLYFYWYRQILGQKVEFLVSFYNNEISEKSEIFDDQFSVERPDGSNFTLKIRSTKLEDSAMYFCASSERIETQYFGPGTRLLVL.

The V gene is TRBV28, the J gene TRBJ2-2; 7 bases align to TRBD1. The CDR3 extends over 14 amino acids. Trimming at V came to 6 bases and at J to 6 bases, leaving 7 bases not matched to a gene. Germline CDR1 MDHEN, CDR2 SYDVKM. DNA for the CDR3: TGTGCCAGCAGACAGGGGAACCGGCCCGGGGAGCTGTTTTTT. It is translated as CASRQGNRPGELFF.

The chain uses TRBV11-3 and TRBJ2-7; D possibly corresponds to TRBD1 (5 bases). The V end lost 0 bases, the J end lost 5 bases, and 8 bases lay between the germline ends. This CDR3 contains 13 residues. Germline V gene lookup returns CDR1 SGHNT and CDR2 YENEEA. CDR3 coding DNA: TGTGCCAGCAGCTTAGATGAAGGGGACGAGCAGTACTTC. Protein sequence: CASSLDEGDEQYF.

The chain recombines TRBV18 with TRBJ2-7; 12 bases match TRBD2. The germline gives CDR1 KGHSH, CDR2 LQKENI. The V segment lost 2 bases and the J segment 2 bases; nucleotides outside the gene matches: 4. The CDR3 is 16 residues long. The CDR3 nucleotides read TGTGCCAGCTCACCAGGACTAGCGGGGACCACCTACGAGCAGTACTTC. Its protein is CASSPGLAGTTYEQYF.

The J gene is TRBJ2-1, the V gene TRBV13, with no clear D. V was cut by 0 bases and J by 6 bases, with 12 bases left in between. Germline V gene sequence: CDR1 PRHDT, CDR2 FYEKMQ (reference sequence). This CDR3 has 15 residues. DNA of the CDR3: TGTGCCAGCAGCTTAGGGGGTTGGGCTTCCAATGAGCAGTTCTTC. Amino acid sequence: CASSLGGWASNEQFF.

The rearrangement uses TRBV6-6 and TRBJ2-1; D gene ambiguous. Germline V CDR1 and CDR2: MNHNY, SVGAGI (reference sequence). Trimming removed 0 bases from V and 8 bases from J, with 5 bases in between. CDR3 length equals 12 residues. The CDR3 sequence: CASSYSLDEQFF. CDR3 bases: TGTGCCAGCAGTTACTCGTTAGATGAGCAGTTCTTC.

The chain employs TRBV4-2 and TRBJ1-3, with TRBD1 as a possible D gene (6 bases). The CDR3 length is 16 residues. The germline V gene has CDR1 LGHNA and CDR2 YNFKEQ. Between the trimmed V and J ends, which lost 0 bases and 0 bases, there was a span of 9 bases. CDR3 sequence reads: CASSQDPQGSGNTIYF. In DNA, the CDR3 is TGTGCCAGCAGCCAAGATCCACAGGGCTCTGGAAACACCATATATTTT.

The genes are TRBV7-2 and TRBJ2-1; 12 bases agree with TRBD2. This CDR3 has 18 amino acids. After removal of 8 bases from V and 0 bases from J, the junction contained 11 bases not matched to a gene. Germline V gives CDR1 SGHTA, CDR2 FQGNSA. The CDR3: CASPKTSGGVYSYNEQFF. CDR3 DNA sequence: TGTGCCAGCCCCAAGACTAGCGGGGGTGTCTACTCCTACAATGAGCAGTTCTTC.